Following are 2 T cell receptor beta chains from one sample sequenced in a study of T-cell memory formation after mild COVID-19. TCRdb re-called the 5' RACE reads with MiXCR, one entry per CDR3 protein. Here the sample spans approximately 300,000 distinct CDR3 sequences, less than 20% being singletons. Material: PBMCs or a T cell subset sorted from them (not recorded which). Source of these receptors: a young man who had mild COVID-19 (a few samples of this study predate the infection). Cell type and time point are not known.

The rearrangement joins TRBV9 to TRBJ2-3; D ambiguous. Germline V gene lookup returns CDR1 SGDLS and CDR2 YYNGEE. The CDR3 extends over 15 amino acids. V was shortened by 2 bases and J by 4 bases, with 14 bases between the two germline ends. As DNA, the CDR3 is TGTGCCAGCAGCGTTCTAGGTGGATGGGCAGATACGCAGTATTTT. Residues: CASSVLGGWADTQYF.

J is TRBJ2-2 and V is TRBV9; D is uncertain. This CDR3 contains 12 residues. Per the germline V gene, CDR1 is SGDLS and CDR2 is YYNGEE. The germline V and J ends were trimmed by 3 bases and 6 bases, with 6 bases remaining between them. The CDR3 coding sequence is TGTGCCAGCAGCGCCATCTCCGGGGAGCTGTTTTTT. Encoded protein: CASSAISGELFF.